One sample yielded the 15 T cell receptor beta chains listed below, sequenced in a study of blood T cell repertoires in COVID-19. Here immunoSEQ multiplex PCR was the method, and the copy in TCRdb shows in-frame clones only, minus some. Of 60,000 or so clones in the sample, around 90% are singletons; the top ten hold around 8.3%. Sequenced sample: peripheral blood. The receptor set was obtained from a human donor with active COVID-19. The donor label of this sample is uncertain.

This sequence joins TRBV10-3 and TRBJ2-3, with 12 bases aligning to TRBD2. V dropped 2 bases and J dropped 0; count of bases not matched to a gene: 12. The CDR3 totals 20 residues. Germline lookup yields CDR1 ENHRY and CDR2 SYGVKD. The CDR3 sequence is CAISEMSSGGALSSTDTQYF. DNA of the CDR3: TGTGCCATCAGTGAGATGTCTAGCGGGGGGGCTCTTTCTAGCACAGATACGCAGTATTTT.

The CDR3 bases are TGTGCCACCAGCAGAAGACAGGGCACGAATGAAAAACTGTTTTTT. It encodes CATSRRQGTNEKLFF. The rearrangement joins TRBV15 to TRBJ1-4; TRBD1 matches at 7 bases. The CDR3 is 15 residues long. CDR1 is LNHNV, CDR2 YYDKDF, per germline (reference sequence). After removal of 2 bases from V and 5 bases from J, the junction contained 5 bases not matched to a gene.

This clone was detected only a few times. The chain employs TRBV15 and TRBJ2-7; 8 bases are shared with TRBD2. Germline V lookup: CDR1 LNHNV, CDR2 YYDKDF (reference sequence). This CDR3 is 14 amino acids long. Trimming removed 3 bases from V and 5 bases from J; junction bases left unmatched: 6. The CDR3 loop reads CATSSPPGGNEQYF. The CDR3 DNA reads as TGTGCCACCAGCAGCCCTCCGGGGGGGAACGAGCAGTACTTC.

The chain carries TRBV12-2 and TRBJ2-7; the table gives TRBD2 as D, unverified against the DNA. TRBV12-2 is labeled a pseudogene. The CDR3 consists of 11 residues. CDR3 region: CASRLAPLSPF. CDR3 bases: TGTGCAAGTCGCTTAGCCCCCCTTTCCCCCTTC.

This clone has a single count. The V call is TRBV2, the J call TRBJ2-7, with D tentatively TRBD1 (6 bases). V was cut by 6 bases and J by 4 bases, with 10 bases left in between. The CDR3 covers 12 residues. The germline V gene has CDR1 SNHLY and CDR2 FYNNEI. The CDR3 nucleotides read TGTGCCAGCAGGGAACAGGGTTACGAGCAGTACTTC. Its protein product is CASREQGYEQYF.

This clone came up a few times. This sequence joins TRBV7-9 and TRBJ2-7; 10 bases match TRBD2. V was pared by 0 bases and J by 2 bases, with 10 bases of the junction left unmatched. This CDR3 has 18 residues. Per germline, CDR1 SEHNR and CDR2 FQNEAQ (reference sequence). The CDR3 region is CASSLAEREGPRAYEQYF. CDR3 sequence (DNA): TGTGCCAGCAGCTTAGCTGAGCGGGAGGGACCTCGGGCCTACGAGCAGTACTTC.

CDR3 residues: CASSQDAGTSGGNEQFF. The DNA for the CDR3 is TGTGCCAGCAGCCAAGATGCAGGGACTAGCGGTGGGAATGAGCAGTTCTTC. V is TRBV4-2 and J is TRBJ2-1; 11 bases match TRBD2. Germline V lookup: CDR1 LGHNA, CDR2 YNFKEQ. There are 17 residues in the CDR3. V gave up 0 bases and J gave up 7 bases; unmatched junction bases: 8.

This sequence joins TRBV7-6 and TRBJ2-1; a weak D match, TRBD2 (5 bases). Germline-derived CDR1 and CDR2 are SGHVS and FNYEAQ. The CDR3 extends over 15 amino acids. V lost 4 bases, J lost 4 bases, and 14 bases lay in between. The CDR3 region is CASSSGLQYYNEQFF. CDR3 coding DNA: TGTGCCAGCAGCTCCGGACTCCAATATTACAATGAGCAGTTCTTC.

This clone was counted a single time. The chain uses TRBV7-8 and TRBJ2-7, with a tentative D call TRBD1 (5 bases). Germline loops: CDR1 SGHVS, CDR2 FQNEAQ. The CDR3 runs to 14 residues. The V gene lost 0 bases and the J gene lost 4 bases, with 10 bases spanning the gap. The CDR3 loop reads CASSLAQGMYEQYF. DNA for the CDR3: TGTGCCAGCAGCTTAGCCCAGGGCATGTACGAGCAGTACTTC.

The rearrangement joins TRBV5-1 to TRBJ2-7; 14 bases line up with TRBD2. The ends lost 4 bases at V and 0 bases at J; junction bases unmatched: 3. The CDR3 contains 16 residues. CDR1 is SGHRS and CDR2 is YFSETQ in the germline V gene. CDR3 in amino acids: CASSPGLAGVSYEQYF. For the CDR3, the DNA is TGCGCCAGCAGCCCGGGACTAGCGGGAGTCTCCTACGAGCAGTACTTC.

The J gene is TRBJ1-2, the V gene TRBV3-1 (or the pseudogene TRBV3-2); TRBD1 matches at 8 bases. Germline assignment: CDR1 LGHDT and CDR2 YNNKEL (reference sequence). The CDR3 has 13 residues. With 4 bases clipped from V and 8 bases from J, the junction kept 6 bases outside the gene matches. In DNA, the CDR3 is TGTGCCAGCAGCCCTCAGGGGGCTTGGGGCTACACCTTC. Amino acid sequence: CASSPQGAWGYTF.

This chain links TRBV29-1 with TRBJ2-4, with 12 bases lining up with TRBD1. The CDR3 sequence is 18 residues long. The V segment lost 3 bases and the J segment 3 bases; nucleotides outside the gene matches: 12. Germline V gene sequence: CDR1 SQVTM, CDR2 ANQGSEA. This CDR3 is CSVEGQGALLVGKNIQYF. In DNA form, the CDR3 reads TGCAGCGTTGAGGGACAGGGGGCGCTTCTTGTGGGCAAAAACATTCAGTACTTC.

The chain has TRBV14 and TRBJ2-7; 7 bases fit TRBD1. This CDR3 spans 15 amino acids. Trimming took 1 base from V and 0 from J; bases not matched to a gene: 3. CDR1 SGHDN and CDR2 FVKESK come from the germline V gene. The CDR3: CASSQGQGPSYEQYF. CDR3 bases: TGTGCCAGCAGCCAAGGACAGGGCCCCTCCTACGAGCAGTACTTC.

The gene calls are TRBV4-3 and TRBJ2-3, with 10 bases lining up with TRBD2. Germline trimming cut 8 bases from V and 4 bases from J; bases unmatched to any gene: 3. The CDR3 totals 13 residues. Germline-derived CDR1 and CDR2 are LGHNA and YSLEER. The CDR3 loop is CASRLAGSDTQYF. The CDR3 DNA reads TGCGCCAGCCGACTAGCGGGCTCAGATACGCAGTATTTT.

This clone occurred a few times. This chain's CDR3 is CASSNGTIINNEQFF. CDR3 nucleotide sequence: TGTGCCAGCAGTAACGGGACTATCATTAACAATGAGCAGTTCTTC. The genes are TRBV6-2 or TRBV6-3 and TRBJ2-1; 7 bases fit TRBD2. The CDR3 covers 15 residues. With 5 bases clipped from V and 5 bases from J, the junction kept 9 bases outside the gene matches. Germline V gene lookup returns CDR1 MNHEY and CDR2 SVGEGT.